This is a list of T cell receptor beta chains from one sample in a study of blood T cell repertoires in COVID-19. The assay was immunoSEQ multiplex PCR, and TCRdb's table has in-frame clones only and misses some. The sample yields about 290,000 clones, around 85% seen once. The sequencing input was peripheral blood. These receptors were obtained from a woman in her forties or fifties with active or convalescent COVID-19. Both conserved end residues are trimmed from each CDR3. Each record gives: D gene, clone size, V gene, CDR3 protein. A D gene is named only where the DNA matches it firmly. Not all rows give a size; the values are once, few, many and, for expanded clones, a class.

d_call: TRBD2
clone_size: few
v_call: TRBV30
cdr3_aa: ASGGSRVYNEQF

d_call: .
clone_size: .
v_call: TRBV6-5
cdr3_aa: ASSPIDSYGYT

d_call: TRBD1
clone_size: .
v_call: TRBV11-2
cdr3_aa: ASSLEGGPNRPEAF

d_call: .
clone_size: .
v_call: TRBV28
cdr3_aa: ASSPSPPDTQY

d_call: TRBD2
clone_size: .
v_call: TRBV7-9
cdr3_aa: ANLASSGSGANTGELF

d_call: .
clone_size: .
v_call: TRBV19
cdr3_aa: ASNEGGYTGELF

d_call: .
clone_size: few
v_call: TRBV5-1
cdr3_aa: ASSLGGGENTIY

d_call: .
clone_size: .
v_call: TRBV10-1
cdr3_aa: ASGSSYNSPLH

d_call: .
clone_size: .
v_call: TRBV27
cdr3_aa: ASSSPWRNEQF

d_call: TRBD2
clone_size: .
v_call: TRBV6-4
cdr3_aa: ASSDSSGASTDTQY

d_call: .
clone_size: once
v_call: TRBV9
cdr3_aa: ASSAADYEQY

d_call: TRBD2
clone_size: few
v_call: TRBV19
cdr3_aa: ASRPGLAGLEQF